The clone carrying this TCR beta chain was detected once. This could be a read error, since a much larger clone is one nucleotide away. This sample stems from a study of molecular identifiers for immune sequencing clone quantification. Study summary: Within a replicate experiment, RNA obtained from either about 20,000 or 100,000 naive CD8 cells was divided into five aliquots, and four of those aliquots were then sequenced.

One entry per CDR3 protein results from TCRdb running MiXCR on the PCR reads. The sample records 400,000 to 600,000 distinct CDR3 sequences, 20% to 25% being singletons. V shed 8 bases, J shed 3 bases, and the junction held 8 bases outside the gene matches. The CDR3 loop spans 15 amino acids. Per germline, CDR1 MNHEY and CDR2 SVGAGI. Source material: naive CD8+ T cells from blood, with Jurkat cell RNA spiked in. Subset meaning: FACS-sorted CD8+CD4-CCR7+CD45RA+ naive T cells. This sequence originates from a human donor in good health. Some libraries in this study had Jurkat cell RNA spiked in. The J gene is TRBJ1-5, the V gene TRBV6-5; 9 bases map to TRBD1. The CDR3 here is CASGWGQGPNQPQHF. The CDR3 DNA follows: TGTGCCAGCGGGTGGGGACAGGGACCCAATCAGCCCCAGCATTTT.